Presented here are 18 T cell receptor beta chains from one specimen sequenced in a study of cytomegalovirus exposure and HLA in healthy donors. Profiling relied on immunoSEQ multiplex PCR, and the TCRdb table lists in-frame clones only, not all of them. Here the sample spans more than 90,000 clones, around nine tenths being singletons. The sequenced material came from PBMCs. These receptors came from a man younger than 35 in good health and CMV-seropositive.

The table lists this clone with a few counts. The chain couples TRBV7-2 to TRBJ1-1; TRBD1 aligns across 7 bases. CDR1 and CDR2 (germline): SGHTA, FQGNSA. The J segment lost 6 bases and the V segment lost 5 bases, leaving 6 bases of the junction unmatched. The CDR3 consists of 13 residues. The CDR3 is CASSMGQPAEAFF. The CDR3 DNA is TGTGCCAGCAGCATGGGACAGCCTGCTGAAGCTTTCTTT.

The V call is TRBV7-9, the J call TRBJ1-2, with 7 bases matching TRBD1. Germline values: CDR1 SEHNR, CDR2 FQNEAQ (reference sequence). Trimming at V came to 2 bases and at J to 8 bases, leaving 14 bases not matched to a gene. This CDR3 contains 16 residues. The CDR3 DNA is TGTGCCAGCAGCTTAACCGGTTCTACAGGGGCGAGGGGCTACACCTTC. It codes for CASSLTGSTGARGYTF.

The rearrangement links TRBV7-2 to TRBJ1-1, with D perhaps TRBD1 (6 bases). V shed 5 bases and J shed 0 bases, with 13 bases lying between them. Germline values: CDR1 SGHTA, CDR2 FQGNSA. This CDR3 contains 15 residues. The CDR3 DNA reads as TGTGCCAGCAGCAAAAGACAGGTGATGAACACTGAAGCTTTCTTT. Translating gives CASSKRQVMNTEAFF.

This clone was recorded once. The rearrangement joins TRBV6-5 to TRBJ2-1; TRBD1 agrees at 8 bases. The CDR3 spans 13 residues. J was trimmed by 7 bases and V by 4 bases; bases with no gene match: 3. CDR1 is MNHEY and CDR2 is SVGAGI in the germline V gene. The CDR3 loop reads CASSSQGANEQFF. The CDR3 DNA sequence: TGTGCCAGCAGTTCCCAGGGGGCTAATGAGCAGTTCTTC.

The CDR3 reads CASGAQYNQPQHF. The CDR3 DNA reads TGTGCCAGCGGGGCACAGTACAATCAGCCCCAGCATTTT. The chain links TRBV4-2 to TRBJ1-5; D perhaps matches TRBD1 (5 bases). Per germline, CDR1 LGHNA and CDR2 YNFKEQ. This CDR3 has 13 amino acids. V shed 8 bases and J shed 3 bases, with 11 bases lying between them.

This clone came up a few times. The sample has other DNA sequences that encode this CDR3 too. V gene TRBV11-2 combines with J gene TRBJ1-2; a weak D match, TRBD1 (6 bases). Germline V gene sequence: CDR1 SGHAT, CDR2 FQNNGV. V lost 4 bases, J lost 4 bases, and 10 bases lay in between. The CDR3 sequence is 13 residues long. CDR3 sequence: CASSSTGPYGYTF. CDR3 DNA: TGTGCCAGCAGCTCGACAGGACCCTATGGCTACACCTTC.

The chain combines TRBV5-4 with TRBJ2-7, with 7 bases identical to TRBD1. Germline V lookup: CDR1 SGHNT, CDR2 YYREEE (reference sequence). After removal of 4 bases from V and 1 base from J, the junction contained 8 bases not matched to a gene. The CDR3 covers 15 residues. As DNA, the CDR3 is TGTGCCAGCAGCCTAAGGACAGGCCCGTCCTACGAGCAGTACTTC. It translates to CASSLRTGPSYEQYF.

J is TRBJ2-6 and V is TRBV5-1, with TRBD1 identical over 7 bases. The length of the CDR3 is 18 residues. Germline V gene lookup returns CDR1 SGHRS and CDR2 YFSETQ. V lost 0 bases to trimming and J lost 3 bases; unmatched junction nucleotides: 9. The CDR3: CASSLEVQGKGGANVLTF. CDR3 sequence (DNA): TGCGCCAGCAGCTTGGAAGTACAGGGGAAGGGTGGGGCCAACGTCCTGACTTTC.

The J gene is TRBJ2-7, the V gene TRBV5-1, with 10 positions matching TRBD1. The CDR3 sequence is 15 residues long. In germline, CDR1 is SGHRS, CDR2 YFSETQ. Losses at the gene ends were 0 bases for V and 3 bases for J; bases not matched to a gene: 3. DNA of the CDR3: TGCGCCAGCAGCTTGGGGACAGGGGGTCTCTACGAGCAGTACTTC. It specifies CASSLGTGGLYEQYF.

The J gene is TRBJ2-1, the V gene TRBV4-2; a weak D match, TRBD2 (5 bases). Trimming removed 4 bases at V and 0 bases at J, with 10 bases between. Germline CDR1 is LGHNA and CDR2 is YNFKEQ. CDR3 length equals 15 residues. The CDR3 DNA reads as TGTGCCAGCAGCCCCAGACTATACTCCTACAATGAGCAGTTCTTC. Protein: CASSPRLYSYNEQFF.

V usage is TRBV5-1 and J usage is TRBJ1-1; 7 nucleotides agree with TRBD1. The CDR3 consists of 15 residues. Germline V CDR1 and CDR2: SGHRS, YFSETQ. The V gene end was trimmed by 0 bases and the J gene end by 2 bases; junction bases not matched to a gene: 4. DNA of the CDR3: TGCGCCAGCAGCTTGGAAGGGGGCCATAACACTGAAGCTTTCTTT. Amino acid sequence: CASSLEGGHNTEAFF.

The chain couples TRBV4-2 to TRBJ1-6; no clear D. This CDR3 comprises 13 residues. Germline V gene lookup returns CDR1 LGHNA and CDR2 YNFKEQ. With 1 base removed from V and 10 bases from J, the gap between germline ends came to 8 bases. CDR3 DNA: TGTGCCAGCAGCCAAGGGGGAGAGTCACCCCTCCACTTT. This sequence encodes CASSQGGESPLHF.

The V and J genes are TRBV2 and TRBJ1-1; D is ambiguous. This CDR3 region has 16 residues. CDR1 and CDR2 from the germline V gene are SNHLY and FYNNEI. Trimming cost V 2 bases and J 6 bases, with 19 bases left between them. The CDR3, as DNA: TGTGCCAGCAGTGAATTAATGACCGACCTCAGCGCTGAAGCTTTCTTT. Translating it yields CASSELMTDLSAEAFF.

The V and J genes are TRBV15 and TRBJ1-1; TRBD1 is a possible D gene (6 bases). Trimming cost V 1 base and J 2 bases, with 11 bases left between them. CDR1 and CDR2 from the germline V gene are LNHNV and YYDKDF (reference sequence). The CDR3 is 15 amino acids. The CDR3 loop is CATSRADRSNTEAFF. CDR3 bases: TGTGCCACCAGCAGAGCGGACAGATCCAACACTGAAGCTTTCTTT.

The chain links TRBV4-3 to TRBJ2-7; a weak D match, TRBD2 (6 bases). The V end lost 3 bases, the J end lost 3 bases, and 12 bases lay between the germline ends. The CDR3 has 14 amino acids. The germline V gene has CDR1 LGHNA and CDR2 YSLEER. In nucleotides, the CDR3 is TGCGCCAGCAGCCACACAGGAGGGGTCTACGAGCAGTACTTC. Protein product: CASSHTGGVYEQYF.

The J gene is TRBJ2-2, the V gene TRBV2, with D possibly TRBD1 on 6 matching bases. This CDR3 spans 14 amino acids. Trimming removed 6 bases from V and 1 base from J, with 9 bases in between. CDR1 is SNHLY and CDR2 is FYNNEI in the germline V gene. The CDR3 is CASRRTVNTGELFF. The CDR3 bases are TGTGCCAGCAGGAGGACAGTGAACACCGGGGAGCTGTTTTTT.

CDR3 DNA: TGTGCCAGCAGCACCGATCGGGATGACTTC. Translating it yields CASSTDRDDF. V usage is TRBV21-1 and J usage is TRBJ1-2. TRBV21-1 counts as a pseudogene. The CDR3 totals 10 residues.

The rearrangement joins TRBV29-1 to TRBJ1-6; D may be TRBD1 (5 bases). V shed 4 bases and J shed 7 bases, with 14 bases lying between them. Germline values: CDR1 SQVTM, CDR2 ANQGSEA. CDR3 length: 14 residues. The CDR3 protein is CSVGIRGRNSPLHF. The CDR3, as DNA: TGCAGCGTTGGTATAAGGGGAAGGAATTCACCCCTCCACTTT.